Listed below are T cell receptor beta chains from one sample, sequenced in a study of T-cell reconstitution after alpha-beta-depleted transplantation in children. Each CDR3 protein is one row after TCRdb ran MiXCR on the PCR reads. The sample lists a few hundred thousand distinct CDR3 sequences; 13% were seen once. Sequenced here: PBMCs, sampled from the stem cell graft. The receptors were gathered from a human donor who donated a stem cell graft to a child with Fanconi anemia. Each CDR3 is given with its conserved first and last residue.

J gene,V gene,CDR3 protein
TRBJ1-1,TRBV12-3/TRBV12-4,CASSLMGGVQAFF
TRBJ1-2,TRBV10-3,CAISESWGTNYGYTF
TRBJ2-1,TRBV12-5,CASGLTGYNEQFF
TRBJ1-1,TRBV20-1,CSARASSMNTEAFF
TRBJ2-3,TRBV15,CATRLDPPDTQYF
TRBJ2-1,TRBV3-1,CASSQYQDNEQFF
TRBJ1-4,TRBV12-3/TRBV12-4,CASSSLSREGEKLFF
TRBJ2-7,TRBV5-1,CASSGAGGSSEQYF
TRBJ2-3,TRBV2,CASSDYGSSTDTQYF
TRBJ1-6,TRBV4-3,CASSQGVRSPHLHF
TRBJ1-2,TRBV10-2,CASSQSKDGSLGYGYTF
TRBJ1-2,TRBV6-5,CASSSGDGYHVGYTF
TRBJ2-3,TRBV18,CASSEVVADTQYF
TRBJ1-3,TRBV12-3/TRBV12-4,CASSIPGGSGRNTIYF
TRBJ2-1,TRBV12-3/TRBV12-4,CATRAGSSYNEQFF
TRBJ2-4,TRBV7-3,CASSQSRDSSIQYF
TRBJ2-1,TRBV7-9,CASRVRDLNNEQFF
TRBJ2-3,TRBV9,CASSVEAGGPGTDTQYF
TRBJ1-1,TRBV29-1,CSADKANTEAFF
TRBJ2-2,TRBV5-1,CASSLELASGYTGELFF
TRBJ1-3,TRBV12-3/TRBV12-4,CASLLGAGNTIYF
TRBJ1-2,TRBV7-9,CAIPSRTGTYGYTF
TRBJ2-5,TRBV5-1,CASSLEGTETQYF
TRBJ1-2,TRBV5-1,CASSGQGSNYGYTF
TRBJ1-1,TRBV5-1,CASSLNGLNTEAFF
TRBJ1-3,TRBV3-1,CASSQGKGGNTIYF
TRBJ1-3,TRBV2,CASSEDGRNTIYF
TRBJ2-5,TRBV4-2,CASSQEIAQTQYF
TRBJ2-5,TRBV3-1,CASSQGIRLAGQETQYF
TRBJ2-1,TRBV15,CATSPLPGGPYNEQFF
TRBJ2-3,TRBV29-1,CSVGQYRGDTQYF
TRBJ2-1,TRBV15,CATSRDSGGNEQFF
TRBJ2-2,TRBV20-1,CSARATPVGAGELFF
TRBJ2-2,TRBV10-1,CASRAGTGDTGELFF
TRBJ2-5,TRBV20-1,CSARPTGVTQYF